This TCR beta chain was sequenced for a study of blood T cells in healthy people across ages. Notes on this clonotype: No antigen is known for it.

Peripheral blood, about 9.8 milliliters per donor, was collected. PCR was performed a second time for about 7 to 11 cycles using a sample-barcoded 5' primer and a J-beta primer mix. Samples each returned at least 3 million CDR3-containing paired-end reads. TCRdb reprocessed the 5' RACE reads via MiXCR and lists one record per CDR3 protein. The table shows more than 1,000,000 distinct CDR3 sequences, with approximately 26% occurring only once. Study-level points and caveats: Whereas aged donors had fewer naive CD4+ cells, long-lived donors had more of them and higher diversity.

Trimming removed 0 bases from V and 4 bases from J, with 15 bases in between. This CDR3 spans 16 amino acids. The V gene's germline CDR1 is LNHNV and CDR2 YYDKDF (reference sequence). The same sample was also used in a study of T cells of mothers and their children. From that report: Related mother-child pairs shared marginally more repertoire than unrelated pairs, though not significantly.

The sequencing sample was made of blood. The chain joins TRBV15 to TRBJ1-2; D uncertain. This sequence was found in a girl aged 2-9 years in good health. CDR3 DNA: TGTGCCACCAGCAGAGATCAAGTGACGGGCCTCTATGGCTACACCTTC. The encoded protein is CATSRDQVTGLYGYTF.